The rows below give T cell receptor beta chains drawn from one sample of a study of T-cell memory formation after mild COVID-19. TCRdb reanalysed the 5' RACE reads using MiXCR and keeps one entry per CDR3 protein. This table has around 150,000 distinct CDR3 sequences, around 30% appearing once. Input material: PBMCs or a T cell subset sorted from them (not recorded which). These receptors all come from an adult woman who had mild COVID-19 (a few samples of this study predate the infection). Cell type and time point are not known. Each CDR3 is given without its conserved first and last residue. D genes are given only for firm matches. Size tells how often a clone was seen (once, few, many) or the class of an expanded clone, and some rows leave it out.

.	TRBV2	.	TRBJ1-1	ASSEMLMNTEAF
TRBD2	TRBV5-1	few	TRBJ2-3	ASKEAGGTDTQY
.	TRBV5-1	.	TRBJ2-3	ASFMDFSPGNTQY
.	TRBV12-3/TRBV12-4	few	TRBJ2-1	ASSFGPHPYNEQF
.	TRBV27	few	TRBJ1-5	ASSRLQGYQPQH
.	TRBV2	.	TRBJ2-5	ASKTGRGETQY
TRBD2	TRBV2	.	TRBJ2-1	ASSESGGKYNEQF
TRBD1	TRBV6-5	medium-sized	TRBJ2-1	ASTLRDRAIDEQF
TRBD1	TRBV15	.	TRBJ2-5	ATSRGDRVSETQY
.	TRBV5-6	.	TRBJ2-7	ASSLDGRGSYEQY
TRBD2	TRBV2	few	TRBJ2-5	ASKPGLAAETQY
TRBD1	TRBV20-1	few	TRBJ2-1	SARRRQGAIGEQF
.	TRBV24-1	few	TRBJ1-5	ATSDTQGATSNQPQH
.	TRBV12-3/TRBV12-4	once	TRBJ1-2	ASSFGGRDGYT
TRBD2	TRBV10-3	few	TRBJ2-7	AISEVSGRRSLYEQY
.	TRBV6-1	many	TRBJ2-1	ASTKGPDNEQF
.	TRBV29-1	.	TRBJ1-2	SVGDVRGTYGYT
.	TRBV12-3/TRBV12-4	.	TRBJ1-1	ASSLGGGKAEAF
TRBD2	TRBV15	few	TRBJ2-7	ATGRGGSPYEQY
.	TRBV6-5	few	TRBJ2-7	ASSRGVSSYEQY
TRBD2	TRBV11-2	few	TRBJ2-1	ASSSPGLAGLYSYNEQF
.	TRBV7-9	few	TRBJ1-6	ASSLRGSGGAHSPLH